Below, 15 T cell receptor beta chains from the same sample are listed, as sequenced in a study of cytomegalovirus exposure and HLA in healthy donors (dated by TCRdb to 2015 to 2018). Libraries were prepared through the immunoSEQ multiplex PCR assay. The immuneACCESS repertoire file appears here via TCRdb, limited to in-frame rearrangements. These files lack a portion of the clones; in checked studies, under half of the deficit traces to unresolved V genes, and the cause of the others is not known. The sample includes fewer than 85,000 clones, with around 94% observed a single time. The ten largest clones capture about 0.63% of the sample. The sequencing input was PBMCs. These receptors originate from a woman aged 18-29 years in good health and CMV-seronegative.

The J gene is TRBJ2-3, the V gene TRBV6-4; D is ambiguous. The CDR3 extends over 13 amino acids. In germline, CDR1 is MRHNA, CDR2 SNTAGT. V lost 8 bases and J 2 bases, leaving 11 bases between the germline ends. The CDR3 is CASGAGHTDTQYF. The CDR3 nucleotides read TGTGCCAGCGGTGCTGGGCACACAGATACGCAGTATTTT.

The chain employs TRBV2 and TRBJ1-2; TRBD1 is a possible D gene (6 bases). Trimming removed 6 bases at V and 8 bases at J, with 16 bases between. Germline V gene data show CDR1 as SNHLY and CDR2 as FYNNEI. CDR3 size: 13 residues. CDR3 sequence: CASRTTGSVGYTF. The CDR3 nucleotides read TGTGCCAGCAGGACTACAGGGAGTGTGGGCTACACCTTC.

The chain links TRBV19 to TRBJ1-6, with TRBD1 as a possible D gene (5 bases). There are 16 residues in the CDR3. The germline gives CDR1 LNHDA, CDR2 SQIVND (reference sequence). V dropped 3 bases and J dropped 9 bases, with 18 bases sitting between them. The CDR3 region is CASSIPIQGSGSPLHF. The CDR3 DNA reads TGTGCCAGTAGTATTCCGATCCAGGGATCGGGTTCACCCCTCCACTTT.

This clone was seen once. J is TRBJ2-7 and V is TRBV7-3; 7 bases fit TRBD2. The germline gives CDR1 SGHTA, CDR2 FQGTGA. V dropped 1 base and J dropped 4; count of bases not matched to a gene: 7. The CDR3 totals 15 residues. CDR3 in DNA: TGTGCCAGCAGCTTAAGGGGGGGGAGAGAATACGAGCAGTACTTC. Translating gives CASSLRGGREYEQYF. Together with reference TRBV7-3 and TRBJ2-7, the CDR3 gives the full variable domain: GAGVSQTPSNKVTEKGKYVELRCDPISGHTALYWYRQSLGQGPEFLIYFQGTGAADDSGLPNDRFFAVRPEGSVSTLKIQRTERGDSAVYLCASSLRGGREYEQYFGPGTRLTVT.

V and J are TRBV7-6 and TRBJ2-1; perhaps TRBD1 as D (6 bases). Trimming cost V 1 base and J 3 bases, with 7 bases left between them. CDR1 is SGHVS and CDR2 is FNYEAQ in the germline V gene. There are 14 residues in the CDR3. The CDR3 DNA reads as TGTGCCAGCAGCTTAGGACAGGTCTACAATGAGCAGTTCTTC. The encoded protein is CASSLGQVYNEQFF.

This chain connects TRBV29-1 to TRBJ2-5; 10 nucleotides agree with TRBD2. Germline CDR1 SQVTM, CDR2 ANQGSEA. V gave up 7 bases and J gave up 5 bases; unmatched junction bases: 7. The CDR3 has 13 residues. CDR3 loop: CSACLAGVETQYF. For the CDR3, the DNA is TGCAGCGCCTGTCTAGCGGGGGTGGAGACCCAGTACTTC. Full variable domain (remainder filled in from reference TRBV29-1 and TRBJ2-5): SAVISQKPSRDICQRGTSLTIQCQVDSQVTMMFWYRQQPGQSLTLIATANQGSEATYESGFVIDKFPISRPNLTFSTLTVSNMSPEDSSIYLCSACLAGVETQYFGPGTRLLVL.

The chain is built from TRBV7-3 and TRBJ2-2, with 13 bases aligning to TRBD2. CDR1 is SGHTA, CDR2 FQGTGA, per germline. With V trimmed by 4 bases and J by 4 bases, 9 bases remained unmatched. The CDR3 is made up of 18 amino acids. Written as DNA, the CDR3 is TGTGCCAGCAGCTCCACACTAGCGGGGGGGCCAAGCACCGGGGAGCTGTTTTTT. It is translated as CASSSTLAGGPSTGELFF.

The chain employs TRBV9 and TRBJ1-1; TRBD1 matches 9 bases. Germline V gene lookup returns CDR1 SGDLS and CDR2 YYNGEE. Germline trimming cut 4 bases from V and 5 bases from J; bases unmatched to any gene: 9. CDR3 length: 15 amino acids. CDR3 sequence: CASSITGTGRTEAFF. The CDR3 DNA reads as TGTGCCAGCAGCATAACCGGGACAGGGCGTACTGAAGCTTTCTTT. Looking up the rest from reference TRBV9 and TRBJ1-1 gives the full variable domain: DSGVTQTPKHLITATGQRVTLRCSPRSGDLSVYWYQQSLDQGLQFLIQYYNGEERAKGNILERFSAQQFPDLHSELNLSSLELGDSALYFCASSITGTGRTEAFFGQGTRLTVV.

This clone appeared once. The rearrangement links TRBV4-2 to TRBJ2-2; the D gene is possibly TRBD2 (6 bases). The CDR3 is 17 amino acids. With 0 bases removed from V and 2 bases from J, the gap between germline ends came to 13 bases. Germline V lookup: CDR1 LGHNA, CDR2 YNFKEQ. CDR3 sequence (DNA): TGTGCCAGCAGCCAAGAGGCACCGGGGGTTAACACCGGGGAGCTGTTTTTT. Residues: CASSQEAPGVNTGELFF.

The chain combines TRBV7-9 with TRBJ1-4; D is perhaps TRBD1 (5 bases). CDR3 length: 15 amino acids. CDR1 and CDR2 from the germline V gene are SEHNR and FQNEAQ (reference sequence). V lost 2 bases to trimming and J lost 0 bases, with 7 bases between them. CDR3: CASSLLGATNEKLFF. The CDR3 DNA reads as TGTGCCAGCAGCTTATTAGGGGCAACTAATGAAAAACTGTTTTTT.

The chain combines TRBV29-1 with TRBJ1-2; 9 bases fit TRBD1. This CDR3 has 14 residues. Germline V gene sequence: CDR1 SQVTM, CDR2 ANQGSEA. V shed 3 bases and J 5 bases; nucleotides not matched to a gene: 7. CDR3 region: CSVDPQGAEYGYTF. Here the CDR3 DNA reads TGCAGCGTTGATCCACAGGGGGCCGAGTATGGCTACACCTTC.

The gene calls are TRBV5-1 and TRBJ1-1; TRBD1 agrees at 8 bases. The V gene end was trimmed by 0 bases and the J gene end by 6 bases; junction bases not matched to a gene: 19. The germline V gene has CDR1 SGHRS and CDR2 YFSETQ. The CDR3 is 19 amino acids. The CDR3 reads CASSLGGIGQGDRNAEAFF. The CDR3 DNA reads TGCGCCAGCAGCTTGGGTGGTATCGGACAGGGCGATCGTAACGCTGAAGCTTTCTTT.

The chain links TRBV6-5 to TRBJ1-5, with D perhaps matching TRBD1 (6 bases). This CDR3 has 14 residues. The V end lost 6 bases, the J end lost 2 bases, and 11 bases lay between the germline ends. Germline lookup yields CDR1 MNHEY and CDR2 SVGAGI. The CDR3 DNA reads TGTGCCAGCAGCGAACAGGGTGGCAATCAGCCCCAGCATTTT. Amino acids: CASSEQGGNQPQHF.

V usage is TRBV7-2 and J usage is TRBJ2-6; D gene ambiguous. V lost 3 bases and J 1 base, leaving 4 bases between the germline ends. The CDR3 loop spans 14 amino acids. Germline values: CDR1 SGHTA, CDR2 FQGNSA. The CDR3 DNA follows: TGTGCCAGCAGCTTTCCTTCTGGGGCCAACGTCCTGACTTTC. Residues: CASSFPSGANVLTF.

The J gene is TRBJ1-5, the V gene TRBV7-9, with 7 bases fitting TRBD1. Trimming cost V 1 base and J 7 bases; bases outside gene matches: 10. The CDR3 runs to 16 residues. Germline V gene lookup returns CDR1 SEHNR and CDR2 FQNEAQ (reference sequence). CDR3 DNA: TGTGCCAGCAGCTTAGGGGGTTATAGGGGGCCACAGCCCCAGCATTTT. As protein: CASSLGGYRGPQPQHF.